This TCR beta chain appears in the sequencing data of a study of blood T cell repertoires in COVID-19. Study summary: The United States, Italy and Spain were the sources of the acute and convalescent COVID-19 samples. PBMCs, B-cell-depleted T cells, or T cells were the source of the cDNA or gDNA that made up the material.

This CDR3 region has 15 residues. The trim removed 5 bases at V and 5 bases at J, leaving 11 bases unmatched. Germline V lookup: CDR1 SGHAT, CDR2 FQDESV (reference sequence). Authors' analysis steps: The authors estimated nucleated cell counts from reference gene primer amplification. Method: immunoSEQ multiplex PCR; TCRdb's copy keeps in-frame clones and lacks some. The D gene and trimming were derived from the DNA, and the V and J assignments and clone size from that table. The sample shows around 130,000 clones, around 83% of them seen only once. The sample was peripheral blood. The chain is built from TRBV11-1 and TRBJ2-7, with 8 bases lining up with TRBD1. The TCR comes from a woman at least 80 years old with acute or convalescent COVID-19. Here the CDR3 DNA reads TGTGCCAGCAGCCAGGGGGCAGGGACGGAGAACGAGCAGTACTTC. This gives the protein CASSQGAGTENEQYF.